The present T cell receptor beta chain was sequenced within a study of blood T cell repertoires in COVID-19. Overall study: Acute and convalescent COVID-19 specimens originated in the United States, Italy and Spain. PBMCs, B-cell-depleted T cells, or T cells provided the cDNA or gDNA that made up the material.

Germline V gene lookup returns CDR1 LGHDT and CDR2 YNNKEL (reference sequence). Trimming shortened V by 1 base and J by 2 bases, and 9 bases separated the two germline ends. The CDR3 sequence is 15 residues long. Per the authors' pipeline: Researchers report that nucleated cell counts were estimated from reference gene primer amplification. Data came from immunoSEQ multiplex PCR; TCRdb stores just in-frame clones and leaves some out. The V and J calls and clone size were taken over from that table, and D and trimming were inferred from the DNA. The sample consists of about 120,000 clones, 85% of them appearing once.

Sequenced sample: peripheral blood. The chain has TRBV3-1 (or the pseudogene TRBV3-2) and TRBJ1-3, with D possibly matching TRBD1 (5 bases). This sequence was found in an elderly man with active or convalescent COVID-19. CDR3: CASSQAGGTGNTIYF. CDR3 DNA sequence: TGTGCCAGCAGCCAAGCGGGGGGGACTGGAAACACCATATATTTT.